This T cell receptor (beta chain) was found in a study of breast tumors, draining lymph nodes, adjacent tissues. MiXCR, run by TCRdb on the multiplex PCR reads, gives a single entry per CDR3 protein. The sample shows around 170,000 distinct CDR3 sequences, roughly 30% of them seen only once. The V end lost 1 base, the J end lost 4 bases, and 8 bases lay between the germline ends. The CDR3 extends over 15 amino acids. Germline V lookup: CDR1 LGHNA, CDR2 YNFKEQ. Samples came from axillary lymph nodes draining the breast cancer. This sequence originates from a female donor with breast cancer. Some clones in this sample may be carry-over from other donors' samples. Material: axillary lymph node tissue. The chain is built from TRBV4-2 and TRBJ2-6; D is undetermined. The CDR3 sequence is CASSQGKSGANVLTF. CDR3 in DNA: TGTGCCAGCAGCCAAGGAAAAAGCGGGGCCAACGTCCTGACTTTC.